These T cell receptor beta chains were read from a single sample in a study of cytomegalovirus exposure and HLA in healthy donors. Profiling relied on immunoSEQ multiplex PCR, and the TCRdb table lists in-frame clones only, not all of them. Of around 60,000 clones listed, 90% to 96% are singletons. Sample: PBMCs. These receptors were taken from a woman aged 18-29 years in good health and CMV-seronegative. Both conserved end residues are part of each CDR3. The D gene is left open where the match is weak. Rows may omit the clone size; those that give it use once, few, many or a size class.

TRBJ2-3 | TRBV4-3 | NA | TRBD1 | TGCGCCAGCAGCCCCCGGGACAGGGCCATATCGGCGCAGTATTTT | CASSPRDRAISAQYF
TRBJ2-1 | TRBV7-2 | NA | TRBD2 | TGTGCCAGCAGCCTAATTAGCATTCTACTAGCGGGGGGAAGGAATGAGCAGTTCTTC | CASSLISILLAGGRNEQFF
TRBJ2-2 | TRBV11-2 | NA | TRBD2 | TGTGCCAGCAGCTTGAGGCGGGAGGCCCTACTTGGGGAGCTGTTTTTT | CASSLRREALLGELFF
TRBJ2-5 | TRBV19 | NA | TRBD1 | TGTGCCAGTAGTAGCCGGGACAGGGGAGAAGAGACCCAGTACTTC | CASSSRDRGEETQYF
TRBJ2-2 | TRBV7-2 | NA | NA | TGTGCCAGCAACCCACGAGGCGGGGAGCTGTTTTTT | CASNPRGGELFF
TRBJ2-7 | TRBV28 | NA | NA | TGTGCCAGTGGGCTCCCCTACGAGCAGTACTTC | CASGLPYEQYF
TRBJ2-7 | TRBV9 | NA | TRBD2 | TGTGCCACCCGCGGCAGGCCCCGGACTAGCGGGAGGGGGAGCGAGCAGTACTTC | CATRGRPRTSGRGSEQYF
TRBJ1-5 | TRBV30 | NA | NA | TGTGCCTGGAGTGTACCTGAGACAGCGGGGTTGTGGCCCCAGCATTTT | CAWSVPETAGLWPQHF
TRBJ1-1 | TRBV14 | NA | NA | TGTGCCAGCAGCCAAGGGGGGGGAGCTTTCTTT | CASSQGGGAFF
TRBJ1-3 | TRBV19 | NA | NA | TGTGCCAGTAGTACCCGGGGAGCCCAAGGCACCATATATTTT | CASSTRGAQGTIYF
TRBJ2-5 | TRBV19 | NA | TRBD1 | TGTGCCAGTATGGGGACAGGGACGAGGGGGACCCAGTACTTC | CASMGTGTRGTQYF
TRBJ1-1 | TRBV18 | NA | NA | TGTGCCAGCTCACCAGGGCCACAGACTGAAGCTTTCTTT | CASSPGPQTEAFF
TRBJ2-2 | TRBV19 | once | TRBD1 | TGTGCCAGTACCCAGGGACAGGTGGACACCGGGGAGCTGTTTTTT | CASTQGQVDTGELFF
TRBJ2-1 | TRBV7-9 | once | TRBD2 | TGTGCCAGCAGCTCAAGGACTAGCGGAACCTACAATGAGCAGTTCTTC | CASSSRTSGTYNEQFF
TRBJ2-1 | TRBV5-1 | NA | NA | TGCGCCAGCAGCTTGTTGGTCAGGGACAATGAGCAGTTCTTC | CASSLLVRDNEQFF
TRBJ1-5 | TRBV2 | NA | TRBD1 | TGTGCCAGCAGCGGAGTCGACAGGGGTCAGCCCCAGCATTTT | CASSGVDRGQPQHF
TRBJ1-5 | TRBV9 | NA | NA | TGTGCCAGCAGCGTAGGCGGCAGGGTGGATCAGCCCCAGCATTTT | CASSVGGRVDQPQHF
TRBJ1-1 | TRBV11-2 | once | TRBD1 | TGTGCCAGCAGCTCGGGACAGGGGGGCACTGAAGCTTTCTTT | CASSSGQGGTEAFF
TRBJ2-7 | TRBV7-2 | NA | TRBD2 | TGTGCCAGCAAGCTAGCGGGCCCGGAGTTCTACGAGCAGTACTTC | CASKLAGPEFYEQYF
TRBJ2-2 | TRBV12-5 | NA | NA | TGTGCTAGTGGTGGCCGGGACTCCCAGGGCCTCGGGGAGCTGTTTTTT | CASGGRDSQGLGELFF
TRBJ1-2 | TRBV6-5 | NA | TRBD1 | TGTGCCAGCAGTCCCGGGACAGGGGGTCGGAAGGGCTACACCTTC | CASSPGTGGRKGYTF
TRBJ1-4 | TRBV18 | NA | NA | TGTGCCAGCTCACCGACGGGGAATGAAAAACTGTTTTTT | CASSPTGNEKLFF
TRBJ2-7 | TRBV19 | NA | TRBD2 | TGTGCCAGTAGTATAAGTATTTCGGGACTAGCGGAGGGCTACGAGCAGTACTTC | CASSISISGLAEGYEQYF
TRBJ2-5 | TRBV27 | NA | TRBD2 | TGTGCCAGCAGTTTAGGGGCAGGGCGGGGGGAGACCCAGTACTTC | CASSLGAGRGETQYF
TRBJ2-3 | TRBV27 | NA | TRBD1 | TGTGCCAGCAGTTCTAGGGGGCTAGGGACAGATACGCAGTATTTT | CASSSRGLGTDTQYF
TRBJ2-5 | TRBV7-2 | once | TRBD1 | TGTGCCAGCAGCTTATTGGGGACAGCAGGAGAGACCCAGTACTTC | CASSLLGTAGETQYF
TRBJ1-5 | TRBV13 | NA | NA | TGTGCCAGCAGCTTAGGGCGCCGCGATCCCCAGCATTTT | CASSLGRRDPQHF
TRBJ2-1 | TRBV6-4 | NA | NA | TGTGCCAGCAGCCCGACAGAAAACAATGAGCAGTTCTTC | CASSPTENNEQFF
TRBJ2-7 | TRBV7-2 | NA | TRBD2 | TGTGCCAGCAGCCCCGCGGGGGGGTTGTACGAGCAGTACTTC | CASSPAGGLYEQYF